This T cell receptor beta chain was retrieved from a study of read filtering for tumor transcriptome and immune sequencing. Study overall: Among patients, some 17 were male and 14 female, aged about 45 to 85 (mean about 69).

Bone marrow was sampled from every patient at the time of active disease. Study outcomes and limitations: Roughly 80% of IR-seq clonotypes had a single read, yet these held approximately 4% of reads.

The CDR3 is 15 amino acids. Germline V gives CDR1 SGHDT, CDR2 YYEEEE. Trimming took 3 bases from V and 4 from J, leaving 14 bases between them. This library used approximately 370 ng RNA and molecular barcoded adaptors spanning alpha/delta and beta/gamma chains. TCRdb independently ran MiXCR on the reads; one entry per CDR3 protein. Here the sample spans 13,000 to 15,000 distinct CDR3 sequences, 20% being singletons. Concerning this clonotype: Antigen unknown.

The specimen was a population of CD138-negative cells sorted from bone marrow. This sequence originates from a donor at least 40 years old with multiple myeloma. V usage is TRBV5-6 and J usage is TRBJ1-3; tentative D call: TRBD1 (5 bases). The CDR3 loop reads CASSSGLPPGNTIYF. CDR3 bases: TGTGCCAGCAGCTCGGGACTCCCGCCCGGAAACACCATATATTTT.